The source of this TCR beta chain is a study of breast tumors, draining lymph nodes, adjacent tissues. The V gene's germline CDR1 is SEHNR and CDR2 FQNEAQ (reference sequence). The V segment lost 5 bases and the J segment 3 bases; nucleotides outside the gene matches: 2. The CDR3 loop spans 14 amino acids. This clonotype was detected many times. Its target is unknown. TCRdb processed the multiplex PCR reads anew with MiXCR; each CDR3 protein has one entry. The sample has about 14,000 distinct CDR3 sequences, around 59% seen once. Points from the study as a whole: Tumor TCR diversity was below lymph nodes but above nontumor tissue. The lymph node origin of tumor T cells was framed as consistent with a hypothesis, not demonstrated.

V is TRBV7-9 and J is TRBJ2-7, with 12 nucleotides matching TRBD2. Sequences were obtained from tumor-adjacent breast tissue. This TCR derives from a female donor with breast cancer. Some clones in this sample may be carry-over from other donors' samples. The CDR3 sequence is CASSEGLAGYEQYF. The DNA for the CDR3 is TGTGCCAGCAGCGAGGGACTAGCGGGCTACGAGCAGTACTTC.